The 19 T cell receptor beta chains below all came from one sample that was sequenced in a study of shared clonotypes between healthy human individuals. Naive CD8 isolation took CD45RO-negative cells positively selected for CCR7 and excluded terminally differentiated effector memory CD45RA+ cells. Clones were read by immunoSEQ multiplex PCR, and TCRdb kept only the in-frame ones, dropping some. The data contain about 2.1 million clones, about 93% of them singletons. Sequencing was carried out using naive CD8+ T cells from PBMCs. These receptors all come from a man aged 18-30 years in good health. Some clones in this sample may be carry-over from other donors' samples.

This chain joins TRBV5-4 and TRBJ1-2; D is unresolved. V was cut by 2 bases and J by 5 bases, with 13 bases left in between. The CDR3 has 14 amino acids. Per the germline V gene, CDR1 is SGHNT and CDR2 is YYREEE (reference sequence). CDR3 in DNA: TGTGCCAGCAGCTTTCCAGGTCGAGCATATGGCTACACCTTC. As protein: CASSFPGRAYGYTF.

This chain uses TRBV4-1 with TRBJ2-7; 8 bases fit TRBD1. With V trimmed by 4 bases and J by 4 bases, 6 bases remained unmatched. The germline CDR1 and CDR2 sequences are MGHRA and YSYEKL. The CDR3 covers 14 residues. The CDR3: CASSLTGVGYEQYF. CDR3 nucleotide sequence: TGCGCCAGCAGCCTGACAGGGGTGGGTTACGAGCAGTACTTC.

The rearrangement links TRBV28 to TRBJ2-3; D unclear. Trimming took off 10 bases at V and 3 bases at J, with 11 bases between the two ends. The CDR3 has 12 residues. The germline V gene has CDR1 MDHEN and CDR2 SYDVKM. The CDR3 loop reads CATKPWTDTQYF. Written as DNA, the CDR3 is TGTGCCACCAAACCGTGGACAGATACGCAGTATTTT.

The CDR3 is CASTRQGGTEAFF. DNA of the CDR3: TGTGCCAGTACCCGACAGGGAGGCACTGAAGCTTTCTTT. V is TRBV19 and J is TRBJ1-1; 7 bases map to TRBD1. The CDR3 length is 13 residues. Losses at the gene ends were 7 bases for V and 4 bases for J; bases not matched to a gene: 6. Germline CDR1 is LNHDA and CDR2 is SQIVND (reference sequence).

A word on this clone: It may be a read error: a sequence one base away is much more abundant. CDR3 coding DNA: TGTGCCAGCAGTTACCGGTACGAGCAGTACTTC. This translates into CASSYRYEQYF. V gene TRBV13 combines with J gene TRBJ2-7; D gene uncertain. CDR1 PRHDT and CDR2 FYEKMQ come from the germline V gene (reference sequence). The CDR3 consists of 11 residues. V lost 6 bases and J lost 4, with 7 bases in between.

The chain is built from TRBV27 and TRBJ2-5; 11 bases are a match to TRBD1. This CDR3 region has 14 residues. The V gene end was trimmed by 2 bases and the J gene end by 5 bases; junction bases not matched to a gene: 1. Germline V gene sequence: CDR1 MNHEY, CDR2 SMNVEV (reference sequence). CDR3 coding DNA: TGTGCCAGCAGTTTAGGACAGGGGGCCGAGACCCAGTACTTC. Its translation: CASSLGQGAETQYF.

CDR3 sequence reads: CASSPVLGEGYEQYF. CDR3 coding DNA: TGTGCCAGTAGCCCGGTACTTGGGGAGGGTTACGAGCAGTACTTC. The chain is built from TRBV19 and TRBJ2-7; 7 bases agree with TRBD2. Germline-derived CDR1 and CDR2 are LNHDA and SQIVND (reference sequence). The CDR3 runs 15 residues. J lost 4 bases, V lost 6 bases, and 12 bases had no gene match.

This clone was recorded once. The CDR3 is CASSPSWGGRGTGELFF. The CDR3 bases are TGTGCCAGCAGCCCCTCCTGGGGGGGCCGAGGGACCGGGGAGCTGTTTTTT. The genes are TRBV11-2 and TRBJ2-2; tentative D call: TRBD2 (7 bases). Trimming stripped 5 bases from V and 5 bases from J, with 21 bases between. CDR1 is SGHAT and CDR2 is FQNNGV in the germline V gene. The CDR3 runs 17 residues.

This chain joins TRBV9 and TRBJ2-7; D remains unclear. This CDR3 is built from 16 residues. The germline V gene has CDR1 SGDLS and CDR2 YYNGEE. Trimming stripped 4 bases from V and 5 bases from J, with 22 bases between. This chain's CDR3 is CASSPSMADLIHEQYF. CDR3 in DNA: TGTGCCAGCAGCCCCTCCATGGCGGACCTCATCCACGAGCAGTACTTC.

Regarding this clone: Other nucleotide sequences from this sample produce the same CDR3. V and J are TRBV7-2 and TRBJ2-1; 12 nucleotides match TRBD2. Germline lookup yields CDR1 SGHTA and CDR2 FQGNSA. The CDR3 runs 15 residues. J gave up 4 bases and V 5 bases, and 3 bases lay outside the gene matches. CDR3 bases: TGTGCCAGCAGCCTAGGACTAGCGGGGTACAATGAGCAGTTCTTC. It is translated as CASSLGLAGYNEQFF.

V usage is TRBV28 and J usage is TRBJ1-2; D uncertain. The CDR3 runs to 16 residues. Trimming stripped 3 bases from V and 5 bases from J, with 19 bases between. Germline V gene lookup returns CDR1 MDHEN and CDR2 SYDVKM. The CDR3 DNA follows: TGTGCCAGCAGTTTCGAGGCCAACCCGTCCCCATATGGCTACACCTTC. Amino acid sequence: CASSFEANPSPYGYTF.

The CDR3 loop reads CASSKGQRPLEQYF. The CDR3 DNA sequence: TGTGCCAGCAGCAAGGGACAGCGCCCCCTCGAGCAGTACTTC. The V gene is TRBV9, the J gene TRBJ2-7; 7 bases agree with TRBD1. CDR1 is SGDLS and CDR2 is YYNGEE in the germline V gene. CDR3 length: 14 amino acids. V was pared by 4 bases and J by 6 bases, with 10 bases of the junction left unmatched.

The table lists this clone with a count of one. The chain employs TRBV28 and TRBJ2-3, with D possibly matching TRBD2 (5 bases). Germline V CDR1 and CDR2: MDHEN, SYDVKM. V was shortened by 4 bases and J by 1 base, with 24 bases between the two germline ends. The CDR3 covers 19 residues. DNA for the CDR3: TGTGCCAGCAGTTATTACCCGACCTTAGCGTTAGGCGGCACAGATACGCAGTATTTT. It yields the protein CASSYYPTLALGGTDTQYF.

V usage is TRBV6-1 and J usage is TRBJ2-1, with 8 bases that match TRBD2. The CDR3 extends over 15 amino acids. Per germline, CDR1 MNHNS and CDR2 SASEGT. The ends lost 2 bases at V and 5 bases at J; junction bases unmatched: 5. CDR3 DNA sequence: TGTGCCAGCAGTGAATGGGTTAGCGGGAACAATGAGCAGTTCTTC. This encodes CASSEWVSGNNEQFF.

The rearrangement links TRBV11-2 to TRBJ2-5, with D perhaps being TRBD1 or TRBD2 (5 bases each). Germline CDR1 SGHAT, CDR2 FQNNGV. The V end was cut by 7 bases, the J end by 5 bases, with 14 bases between. This CDR3 region has 13 residues. DNA for the CDR3: TGTGCCAGCACCCCCGGGGCGCAGGAGACCCAGTACTTC. It yields the protein CASTPGAQETQYF. Variable domain in full (rest from reference TRBV11-2 and TRBJ2-5): EAGVAQSPRYKIIEKRQSVAFWCNPISGHATLYWYQQILGQGPKLLIQFQNNGVVDDSQLPKDRFSAERLKGVDSTLKIQPAKLEDSAVYLCASTPGAQETQYFGPGTRLLVL.

This chain uses TRBV7-2 with TRBJ2-7; 13 nucleotides agree with TRBD2. Trimming cost V 5 bases and J 3 bases; bases outside gene matches: 4. The CDR3 length is 15 residues. Germline V CDR1 and CDR2: SGHTA, FQGNSA. The CDR3 reads CASSLRTSGGYEQYF. DNA for the CDR3: TGTGCCAGCAGCCTCCGGACTAGCGGGGGCTACGAGCAGTACTTC. Full variable domain (remainder filled in from reference TRBV7-2 and TRBJ2-7): GAGVSQSPSNKVTEKGKDVELRCDPISGHTALYWYRQSLGQGLEFLIYFQGNSAPDKSGLPSDRFSAERTGGSVSTLTIQRTQQEDSAVYLCASSLRTSGGYEQYFGPGTRLTVT.

Here the CDR3 DNA reads TGTGCCAGCAGCGGACCGGGGTCTGGGACCTACAATGAGCAGTTCTTC. Encoded protein: CASSGPGSGTYNEQFF. The genes are TRBV7-8 and TRBJ2-1, with D perhaps TRBD2 (5 bases). The CDR3 consists of 16 residues. V was trimmed by 5 bases and J by 2 bases, leaving 16 bases between them. From germline, CDR1 is SGHVS and CDR2 FQNEAQ.

This chain connects TRBV13 to TRBJ2-1, with 12 nucleotides matching TRBD2. Germline loops: CDR1 PRHDT, CDR2 FYEKMQ (reference sequence). This CDR3 is built from 19 residues. Trimming cost V 4 bases and J 6 bases; bases outside gene matches: 16. CDR3 residues: CASSSSGLAGILAPNEQFF. The CDR3 bases are TGTGCCAGCAGCTCCTCCGGACTAGCGGGAATATTGGCCCCCAATGAGCAGTTCTTC.

The CDR3 DNA reads as TGTGCCAGCAGCTTAGACCTCAGCGAAAACAATGAGCAGTTCTTC. The encoded protein is CASSLDLSENNEQFF. V is TRBV11-1 and J is TRBJ2-1; D not certain. Germline V gene sequence: CDR1 SGHAT, CDR2 FQDESV (reference sequence). Trimming took 1 base from V and 5 from J, leaving 12 bases between them. The CDR3 consists of 15 residues.